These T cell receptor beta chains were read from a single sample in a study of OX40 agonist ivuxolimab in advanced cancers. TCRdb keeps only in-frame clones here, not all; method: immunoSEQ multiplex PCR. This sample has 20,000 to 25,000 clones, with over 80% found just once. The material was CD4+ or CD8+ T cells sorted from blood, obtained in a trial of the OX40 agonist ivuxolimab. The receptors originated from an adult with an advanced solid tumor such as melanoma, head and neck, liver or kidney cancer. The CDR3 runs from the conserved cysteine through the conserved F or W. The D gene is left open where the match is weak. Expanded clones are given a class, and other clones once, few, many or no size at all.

TGTGCCAGTAGTATAGGTGGGACAGGCTACAATGAGCAGTTCTTC	CASSIGGTGYNEQFF	TRBD1	15	.	TRBV19	TRBJ2-1
TGCAGCGTTACCAACGTTCCGGGGGGAGTCGAGGATGAGCAGTTCTTC	CSVTNVPGGVEDEQFF	TRBD2	16	.	TRBV29-1	TRBJ2-1
TGTGCCAGCAGTTACTCCAACAGGAACTATGGCTACACCTTC	CASSYSNRNYGYTF	.	14	.	TRBV6-5	TRBJ1-2
TGCGCCAGCAGCCAAGAACCCCCGGGACAGGGCACAGATACGCAGTATTTT	CASSQEPPGQGTDTQYF	TRBD1	17	.	TRBV4-3	TRBJ2-3
TGTGCCAGCAGCCTACTAGCGGGAGGCACAGATACGCAGTATTTT	CASSLLAGGTDTQYF	TRBD2	15	.	TRBV5-4	TRBJ2-3
TGTGCCAGCAGTTACTCGAGAGGGGGCGCGGATGGCTACACCTTC	CASSYSRGGADGYTF	TRBD1	15	.	TRBV6-5	TRBJ1-2
TGTGCCAGCAGCTTAGATCCGGGACAGCCTATCGGTAATTCACCCCTCCACTTT	CASSLDPGQPIGNSPLHF	TRBD1	18	.	TRBV11-2	TRBJ1-6
TGTGCCAGACGGGACAAAAACACCGGGGAGCTGTTTTTT	CARRDKNTGELFF	.	13	.	TRBV2	TRBJ2-2
TGTGCCAGCAGCCAAGATTGGGGGTATGGCTACACCTTC	CASSQDWGYGYTF	.	13	once	TRBV14	TRBJ1-2
TGTGCCAGCACCCCACAGGGGCTAGTCGGGGAGCAGTACTTC	CASTPQGLVGEQYF	TRBD1	14	.	TRBV27	TRBJ2-7
TGTGCCAGCAGCTTAGTTCCGGACAGATCCTACGAGCAGTACTTC	CASSLVPDRSYEQYF	.	15	.	TRBV7-9	TRBJ2-7